This TCR beta chain derives from a study of blood T cell repertoires in COVID-19. Across the study: There were acute and convalescent COVID-19 samples, and they came from the United States, Italy and Spain. Sample material is recorded as cDNA or gDNA derived from T cells, B-cell-depleted T cells, or PBMCs.

Cohort allocation depended upon clinical history that participants reported. This CDR3 comprises 15 residues. Sequencing was performed with immunoSEQ multiplex PCR; in TCRdb, only in-frame clones are kept and a portion is missing. In the table there are 230,000 or so clones, 86% of which are singletons. Sequencing was performed on PBMCs or T cells enriched from blood (not recorded which). The sequence was obtained from a woman between 35 and 50 years old with acute COVID-19. This chain links TRBV21-1 with TRBJ1-1; TRBD1, as called in the table, went unchecked against the DNA. TRBV21-1 represents a pseudogene. CDR3 coding DNA: TGTGCCAGCAGCAAATTAACAGGGGCGAACACTGAAGCTTTCTTT. Residues: CASSKLTGANTEAFF.